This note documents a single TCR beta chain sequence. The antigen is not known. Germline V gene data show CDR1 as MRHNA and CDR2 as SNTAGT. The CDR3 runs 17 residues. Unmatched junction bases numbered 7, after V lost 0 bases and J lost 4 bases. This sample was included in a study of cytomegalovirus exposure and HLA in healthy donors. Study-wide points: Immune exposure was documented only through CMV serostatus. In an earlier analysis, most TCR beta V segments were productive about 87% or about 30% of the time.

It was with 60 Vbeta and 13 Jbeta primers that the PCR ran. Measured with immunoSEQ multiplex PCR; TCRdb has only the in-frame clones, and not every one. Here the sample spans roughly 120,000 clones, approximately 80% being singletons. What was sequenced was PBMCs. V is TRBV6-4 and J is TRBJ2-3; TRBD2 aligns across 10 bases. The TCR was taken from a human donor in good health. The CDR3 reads CASSDSAAGGGSDTQYF. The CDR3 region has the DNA TGTGCCAGCAGTGACTCGGCAGCGGGAGGGGGGTCAGATACGCAGTATTTT.